This T cell receptor (beta chain) was captured in a study of T cells in localized non-small cell lung cancer. A word on this clone: Its antigen is unknown.

CDR1 and CDR2 (germline): LGHNA, YNFKEQ. The CDR3 spans 15 residues. The V and J ends lost 1 base and 0 bases, in that order; junction bases with no gene match: 1. Findings of the study overall: Highest T cell clonality was seen in uninvolved adjacent lung, surpassing that measured in tumor. For the top 100 tumor clones, a median about 62 also appeared in adjacent lung. Heterogeneity remains possible because sequencing was limited to only one tumor region.

Assay: immunoSEQ multiplex PCR; the TCRdb copy retains only in-frame clones and omits some. The table lists approximately 15,000 clones, 85% to 90% of them singletons. The clonotype was recovered from a woman aged 40-69 years with stage III lung adenocarcinoma. The material sequenced was peripheral blood mononuclear cells, taken before any cancer treatment. The J gene is TRBJ1-2, the V gene TRBV4-2; 8 bases are a match to TRBD1. As DNA, the CDR3 is TGTGCCAGCAGCCAAGCGGACAGGGCTAACTATGGCTACACCTTC. It encodes CASSQADRANYGYTF.